This T cell receptor beta chain is from a study of technical replicates of blood from four donors (dated by TCRdb to about 2017). The library was generated by the immunoSEQ multiplex PCR assay. Sourced from immuneACCESS, this table was stored by TCRdb with only in-frame sequences that have V and J called. A share of the clones is absent; for the studies checked, an unresolved V gene accounts for under half, and the remainder has no known explanation. The sample contains fewer than 100,000 clones, over 75% of them found a single time. About 0.38% of the sample is held by the ten biggest clonotypes. Concerning this clone: What antigen it recognizes has not been identified. Base qualities are not provided; no much larger clone lies one nucleotide away.

Looking up the germline V gene yields CDR1 SQVTM and CDR2 ANQGSEA. The CDR3 goes from the cysteine to the phenylalanine over 11 residues. The read is trimmed to its CDR3 DNA, 33 bases read in frame from base 1. At the junction V is shortened by 5 bases and J by 4 bases, with 5 bases in between. Sequencing input: T cells isolated from PBMCs. This TCR was sampled from a human donor in good health. In this chain, TRBV29-1 is recombined with TRBJ2-2; no confident D gene assignment can be made. The DNA sequence is TGCAGCGTTTTACTCACCGGGGAGCTGTTTTTT. Its product reads: CSVLLTGELFF.